Listed below are T cell receptor beta chains from one sample, sequenced in a study of Graves' ophthalmopathy and Graves' hyperthyroidism. Via MiXCR, TCRdb re-called the multiplex PCR reads, giving one row per CDR3 protein. The profile covers about 740,000 distinct CDR3 sequences, with roughly two fifths appearing a single time and 35% to 55% taken by the ten largest. The sample was peripheral blood. These receptors were obtained from an adult man with Graves' ophthalmopathy. Both conserved end residues are part of each CDR3. The D gene is left open where the match is weak. Rows give clone size only sometimes, using once, few, many, or a class for an expanded clone.

>TRBJ2-2|TRBV7-9|TRBD1|.
TGTGCCAGCAGCTGGGACAGGGGTGACACCGGGGAGCTGTTTTTT
CASSWDRGDTGELFF
>TRBJ2-7|TRBV20-1|.|many
TGCAGTGCGTCGGACTACGACGAGCAGTACTTC
CSASDYDEQYF
>TRBJ2-7|TRBV29-1|.|once
TGCAGCGTTGATGCCTTGGACTCGAGCTCCTACGAGCAGTACTTC
CSVDALDSSSYEQYF
>TRBJ1-1|TRBV20-1|.|.
TGCAGTGTCAGTCCGGGGGGGGACACTGAAGCTTTCTTT
CSVSPGGDTEAFF
>TRBJ2-2|TRBV5-1|TRBD2|.
TGCGCCAGCAGCGTGTGGACTAGCGGGGGGAACACCGGGGAGCTGTTTTTT
CASSVWTSGGNTGELFF
>TRBJ1-6|TRBV19|TRBD1|many
TGTGCCAGTGGGGGACAGGGCCTTCGGCGATCACCCCTCCACTTT
CASGGQGLRRSPLHF
>TRBJ2-7|TRBV7-9|.|few
TGTGCCAGCAGCTTATTTGCGGGGGAGCAGTACTTC
CASSLFAGEQYF
>TRBJ1-1|TRBV3-1|TRBD1|.
TGTGCCAGCAGCGCAGGGGGACTGCAGAACACTGAAGCTTTCTTT
CASSAGGLQNTEAFF
>TRBJ2-5|TRBV6-6|.|.
TGTGCCAGCAGTTACACCGTTTTGGAGACCCAGTACTTC
CASSYTVLETQYF
>TRBJ1-5|TRBV19|.|few
TGTGCCAGTAGTATATCGGGTCGTAGCGTTAGCAATCAGCCCCAGCATTTT
CASSISGRSVSNQPQHF
>TRBJ1-6|TRBV29-1|.|.
TGCAGCCAAGATAACAGGCAATCACCCCTCCACTTT
CSQDNRQSPLHF